This T cell receptor (beta chain) is drawn from a study of CD8+ T cells in alopecia areata. Background on the study: The share of scalp area affected provided the severity score for treated patients.

This CDR3 is built from 16 residues. Germline V gene data show CDR1 as LNHDA and CDR2 as SQIVND (reference sequence). V lost 5 bases, J lost 6 bases, and 12 bases stayed unmatched. Isolated RNA was reverse transcribed into cDNA used as the sequencing template. Libraries were prepared by immunoSEQ multiplex PCR; TCRdb keeps only in-frame clonotypes and omits some of them. The sample shows about 200,000 clones, over 45% of them seen only once. Treatment specified: oral pan-JAK inhibitor, 5-10 mg twice daily. Isolation of CD4+ and CD8+ T cells from PBMCs was achieved by sorting. This material consisted of CD4+ T cells sorted from blood, taken at week 24, from a patient treated with tofacitinib. The origin of this receptor is a human donor with alopecia areata. The rearrangement links TRBV19 to TRBJ2-1; TRBD2 matches 8 bases. The CDR3 here is CASSLTRGGPSNEQFF. The DNA of the CDR3 is TGTGCCAGTAGTTTAACCCGGGGGGGCCCGAGCAATGAGCAGTTCTTC.